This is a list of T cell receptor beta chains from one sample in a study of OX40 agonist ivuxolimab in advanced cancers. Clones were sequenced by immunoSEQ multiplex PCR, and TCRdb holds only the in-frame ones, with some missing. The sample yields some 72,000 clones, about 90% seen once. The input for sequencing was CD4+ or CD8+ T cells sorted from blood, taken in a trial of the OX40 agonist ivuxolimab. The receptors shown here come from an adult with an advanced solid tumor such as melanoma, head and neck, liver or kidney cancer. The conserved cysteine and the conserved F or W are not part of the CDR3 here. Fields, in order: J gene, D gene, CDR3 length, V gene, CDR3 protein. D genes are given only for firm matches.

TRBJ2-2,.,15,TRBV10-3,AIRDPSAEPNTGELF
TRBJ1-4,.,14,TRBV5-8,ASSSRWGATNEKLF
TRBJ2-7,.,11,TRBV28,ASSRDSTYEQY
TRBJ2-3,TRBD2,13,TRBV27,ASSLGGGQVDTQY
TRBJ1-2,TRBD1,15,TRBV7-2,ASSPGSGTGGPYGYT
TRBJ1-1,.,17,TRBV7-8,ASSRGFSRDLGMNTEAF
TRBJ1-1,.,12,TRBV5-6,ASSLAGGGTEAF
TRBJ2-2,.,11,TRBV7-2,ASRPTPGGELF
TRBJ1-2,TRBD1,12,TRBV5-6,ASSLKGQNYGYT
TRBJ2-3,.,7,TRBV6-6,DPADTQY
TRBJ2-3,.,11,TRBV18,ASSPESTDTQY
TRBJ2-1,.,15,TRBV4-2,ATPPAHSGSSYNEQF
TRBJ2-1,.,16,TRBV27,ASSLRAELAVRGSEQF
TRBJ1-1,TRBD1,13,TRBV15,ATSSPLGRDRATF
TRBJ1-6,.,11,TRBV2,ASSEEADSPLH
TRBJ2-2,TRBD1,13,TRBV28,ASSRGQPNTGELF
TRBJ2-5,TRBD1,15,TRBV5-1,ASSLAYGTGPQETQY
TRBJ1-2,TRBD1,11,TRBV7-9,ASSPDRGLVYT
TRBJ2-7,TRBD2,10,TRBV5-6,ASSWGGSEQY
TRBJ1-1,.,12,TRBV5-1,ASSSQGWSTEAF
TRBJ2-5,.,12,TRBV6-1,ASRTLAPQETQY
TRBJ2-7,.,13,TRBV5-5,ASSLVGSLSYEQY
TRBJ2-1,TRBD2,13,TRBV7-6,ASSSSSGGAAEQF
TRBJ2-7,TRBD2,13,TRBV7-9,ASSLRTSGAYEQY
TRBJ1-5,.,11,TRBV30,AWSVLGNQPQH
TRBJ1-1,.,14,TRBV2,ASSRVSLNMNTEAF
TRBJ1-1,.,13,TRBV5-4,ASSSARRGNTEAF
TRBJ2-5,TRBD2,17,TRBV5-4,ASSFPQTSGGAQSETQY
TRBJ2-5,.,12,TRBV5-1,ASAPGPYQETQY
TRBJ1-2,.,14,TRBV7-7,ASSYPPGGTNYGYT
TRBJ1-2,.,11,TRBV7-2,ASSPASIYGYT
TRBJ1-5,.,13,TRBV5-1,ASSLGAGGNQPQH
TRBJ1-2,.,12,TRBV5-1,ASSLDPGGGGYT
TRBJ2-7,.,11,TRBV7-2,ASSFSQAYEQY
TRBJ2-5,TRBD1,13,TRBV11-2,ASSLVRTGVETQY
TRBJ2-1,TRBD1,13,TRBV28,ASSSWTGGKNEQF
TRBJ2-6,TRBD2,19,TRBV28,ASSVTLAGGRISSGANVLT
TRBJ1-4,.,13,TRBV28,ASSLVSATNEKLF
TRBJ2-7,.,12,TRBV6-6,ASSYSYDSLQQY
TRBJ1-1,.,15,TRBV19,ASSDRTSQNMNTEAF
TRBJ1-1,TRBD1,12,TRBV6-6,ASKQGALNTEAF
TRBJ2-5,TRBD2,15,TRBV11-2,ASSPSQRGLYQETQY
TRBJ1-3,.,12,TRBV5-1,ASMVGTTGNTIY
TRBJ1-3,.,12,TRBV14,ASSITPSGNTIY
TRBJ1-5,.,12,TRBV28,ASSLVQAKKPQH
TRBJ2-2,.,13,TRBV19,ASSIGMGQVGELF
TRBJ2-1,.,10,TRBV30,AWNPRAEGQF
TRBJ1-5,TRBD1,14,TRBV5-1,ASSLGDRQGGQPQH